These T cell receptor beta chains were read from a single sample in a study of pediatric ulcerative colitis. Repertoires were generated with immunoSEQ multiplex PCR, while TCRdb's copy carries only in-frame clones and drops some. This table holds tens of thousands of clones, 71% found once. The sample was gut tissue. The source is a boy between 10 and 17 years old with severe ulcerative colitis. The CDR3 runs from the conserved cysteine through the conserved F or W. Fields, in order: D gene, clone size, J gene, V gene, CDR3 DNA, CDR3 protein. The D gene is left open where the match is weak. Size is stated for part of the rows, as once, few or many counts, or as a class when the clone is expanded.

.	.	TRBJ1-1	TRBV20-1	TGCAGTGCTAGAAGCGCGGAAGCTTTCTTT	CSARSAEAFF
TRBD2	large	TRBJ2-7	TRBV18	TGTGCCAGCTCACCACGGGCTAGCGGGGGGGGATCCTACGAGCAGTACTTC	CASSPRASGGGSYEQYF
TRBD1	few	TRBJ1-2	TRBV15	TGTGCCACCAGCAGAGGACAGGGGGCCTATGGCTACACCTTC	CATSRGQGAYGYTF
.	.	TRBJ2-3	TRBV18	TGTGCCAGCTCACCGAGTTATAGGAGCACAGATACGCAGTATTTT	CASSPSYRSTDTQYF
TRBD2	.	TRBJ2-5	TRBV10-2	TGCGCCAGCAGGGGAGCGGGGGGTAAGCAAGAGACCCAGTACTTC	CASRGAGGKQETQYF
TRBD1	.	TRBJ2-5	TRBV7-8	TGTGCCAGCAGCTTCCGGGACAGAGCTAAAGAGACCCAGTACTTC	CASSFRDRAKETQYF
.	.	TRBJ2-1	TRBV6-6	TGTGCCGTCGAGTGGGGGTCCTACAATGAGCAGTTCTTC	CAVEWGSYNEQFF
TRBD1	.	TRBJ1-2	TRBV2	TGTGCCAGCAGGGGGAACGGGACAGGGGGAATCAGAGGGTATGGCTACACCTTC	CASRGNGTGGIRGYGYTF
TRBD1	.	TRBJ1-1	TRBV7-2	TGTGCCAGCAGCTTAGCTCGGACAGGGACGAACACTGAAGCTTTCTTT	CASSLARTGTNTEAFF
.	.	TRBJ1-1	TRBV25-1	TGTGCCAGCAGCACCCCCTCAGGGATTGAAGCTTTCTTT	CASSTPSGIEAFF
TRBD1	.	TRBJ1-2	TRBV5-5	TGTGCCAGCAGCTTGGTTGGGACAGCCGAAGGTAGCTACACCTTC	CASSLVGTAEGSYTF
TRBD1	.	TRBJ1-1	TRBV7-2	TGTGCCAGCAGCACCCGACAGGGGGCTGGCACTGAAGCTTTCTTT	CASSTRQGAGTEAFF
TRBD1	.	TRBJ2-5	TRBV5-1	TGCGCCAGCAGCTTTAGGGGGCAAGAAGAGACCCAGTACTTC	CASSFRGQEETQYF